What follows is one T cell receptor beta chain and its context. This record comes from a study of T cell changes during pregnancy in multiple sclerosis. CDR1 and CDR2 (germline): MNHNS, SASEGT. This CDR3 contains 16 residues. V dropped 1 base and J dropped 2; count of bases not matched to a gene: 5. Clones were sequenced by immunoSEQ multiplex PCR, and TCRdb holds only the in-frame ones, with some missing. The data show approximately 60,000 clones, approximately 94% seen once. The sequencing here drew on CD8+ T cells from peripheral blood mononuclear cells, taken in the second trimester of pregnancy. The V call is TRBV6-1, the J call TRBJ1-5; 7 bases fit TRBD1. This clonotype originated in a female donor with multiple sclerosis, enrolled in a pregnancy study. In DNA, the CDR3 is TGTGCCAGCAGTGAAGGGTACACAGGGGGCAATCAGCCCCAGCATTTT. Translated, it gives CASSEGYTGGNQPQHF.